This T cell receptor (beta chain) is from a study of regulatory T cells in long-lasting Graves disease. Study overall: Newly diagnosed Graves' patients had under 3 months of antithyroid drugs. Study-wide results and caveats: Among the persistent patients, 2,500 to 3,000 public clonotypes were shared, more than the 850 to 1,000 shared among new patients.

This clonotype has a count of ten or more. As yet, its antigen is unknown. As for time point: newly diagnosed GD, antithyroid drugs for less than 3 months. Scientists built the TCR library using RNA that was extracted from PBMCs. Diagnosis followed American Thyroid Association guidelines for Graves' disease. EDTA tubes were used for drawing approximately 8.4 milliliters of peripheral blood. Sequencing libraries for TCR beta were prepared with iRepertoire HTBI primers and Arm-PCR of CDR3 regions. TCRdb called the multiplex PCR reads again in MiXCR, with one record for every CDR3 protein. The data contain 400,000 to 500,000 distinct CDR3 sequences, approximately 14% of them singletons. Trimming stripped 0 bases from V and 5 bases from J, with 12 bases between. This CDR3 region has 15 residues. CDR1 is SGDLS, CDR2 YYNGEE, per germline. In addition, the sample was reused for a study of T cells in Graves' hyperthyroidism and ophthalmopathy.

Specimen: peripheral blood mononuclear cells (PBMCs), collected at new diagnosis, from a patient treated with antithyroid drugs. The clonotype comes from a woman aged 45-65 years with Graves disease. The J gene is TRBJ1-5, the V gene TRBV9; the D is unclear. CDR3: CASSVGYQGYQPQHF. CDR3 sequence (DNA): TGTGCCAGCAGCGTAGGATATCAAGGATATCAGCCCCAGCATTTT.